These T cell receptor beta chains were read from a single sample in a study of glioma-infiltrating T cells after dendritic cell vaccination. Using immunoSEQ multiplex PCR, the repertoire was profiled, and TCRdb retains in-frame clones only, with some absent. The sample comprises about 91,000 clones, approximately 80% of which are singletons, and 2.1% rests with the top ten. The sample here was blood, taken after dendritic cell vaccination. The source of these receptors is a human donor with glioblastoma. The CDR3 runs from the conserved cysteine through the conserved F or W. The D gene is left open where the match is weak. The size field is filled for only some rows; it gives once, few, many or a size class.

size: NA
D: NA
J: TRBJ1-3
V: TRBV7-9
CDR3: CASSSSPWTARVTIYF
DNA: TGTGCCAGCAGCTCGTCCCCTTGGACAGCCCGGGTTACCATATATTTT

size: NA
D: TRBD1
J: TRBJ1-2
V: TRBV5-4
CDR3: CASSLNSQGARGYTF
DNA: TGTGCCAGCAGCTTGAATAGCCAGGGGGCGCGTGGCTACACCTTC

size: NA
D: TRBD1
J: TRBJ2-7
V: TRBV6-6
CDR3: CASGPTGTGAYEQYF
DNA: TGTGCCAGCGGCCCAACCGGGACAGGGGCCTACGAGCAGTACTTC

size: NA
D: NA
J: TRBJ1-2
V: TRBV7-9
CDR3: CASTTRQETNYGYTF
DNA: TGTGCCAGCACCACCCGACAGGAAACTAACTATGGCTACACCTTC

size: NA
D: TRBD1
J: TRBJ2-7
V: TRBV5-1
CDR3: CASSLPGQGINFEQYF
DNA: TGCGCCAGCAGCTTGCCCGGACAGGGGATTAACTTCGAGCAGTACTTC

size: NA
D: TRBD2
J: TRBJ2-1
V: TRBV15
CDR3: CATSRVTSGRANEQFF
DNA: TGTGCCACCAGCAGAGTGACTAGCGGGAGGGCCAATGAGCAGTTCTTC

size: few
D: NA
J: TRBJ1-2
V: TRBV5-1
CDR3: CASSSERVLRGKYGYTF
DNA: TGCGCCAGCAGCTCTGAGAGGGTTCTCCGGGGAAAATATGGCTACACCTTC

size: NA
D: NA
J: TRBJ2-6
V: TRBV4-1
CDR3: CASSQDSSGANVLTF
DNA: TGCGCCAGCAGCCAAGACAGCTCTGGGGCCAACGTCCTGACTTTC

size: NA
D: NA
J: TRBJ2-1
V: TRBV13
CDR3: CASSLTGRGYNEQFF
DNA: TGTGCCAGCAGCCTCACAGGGCGAGGTTACAATGAGCAGTTCTTC

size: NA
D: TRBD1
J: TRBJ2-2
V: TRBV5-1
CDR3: CASSLAAGGTGELFF
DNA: TGCGCCAGCAGCTTGGCGGCAGGGGGAACGGGGGAGCTGTTTTTT

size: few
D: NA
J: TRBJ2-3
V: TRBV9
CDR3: CASSVGGSTDTQYF
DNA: TGTGCCAGCAGCGTAGGAGGGAGCACAGATACGCAGTATTTT

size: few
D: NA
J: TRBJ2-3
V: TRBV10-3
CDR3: CAISEYQGTDTQYF
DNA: TGTGCCATCAGTGAGTATCAGGGCACAGATACGCAGTATTTT

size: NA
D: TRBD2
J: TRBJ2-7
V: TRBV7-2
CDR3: CASSFRYSGGALDEQYF
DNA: TGTGCCAGCAGCTTTCGTTATAGCGGGGGGGCCTTGGACGAGCAGTACTTC

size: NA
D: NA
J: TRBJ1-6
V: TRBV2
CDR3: CASAGLYNSPLHF
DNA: TGTGCCAGCGCAGGGTTGTATAATTCACCCCTCCACTTT

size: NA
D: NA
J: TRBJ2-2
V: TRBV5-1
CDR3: CASSLRTEATGELFF
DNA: TGCGCCAGCAGCTTGCGGACAGAAGCGACCGGGGAGCTGTTTTTT

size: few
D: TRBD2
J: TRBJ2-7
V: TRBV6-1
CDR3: CASTPKYGGAYEQYF
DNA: TGTGCCAGCACCCCGAAATACGGGGGGGCCTACGAGCAGTACTTC

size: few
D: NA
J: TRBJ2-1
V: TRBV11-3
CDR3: CASSSQDGGYNEQFF
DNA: TGTGCCAGCAGTTCCCAAGATGGCGGGTACAATGAGCAGTTCTTC

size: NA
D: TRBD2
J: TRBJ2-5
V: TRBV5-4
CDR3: CASSRDGGQETQYF
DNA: TGTGCCAGCAGCCGCGACGGGGGGCAAGAGACCCAGTACTTC

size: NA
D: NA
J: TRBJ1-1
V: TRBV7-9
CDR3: CASSSLVGPGFTEAFF
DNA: TGTGCCAGCAGCTCATTAGTCGGACCGGGGTTCACTGAAGCTTTCTTT

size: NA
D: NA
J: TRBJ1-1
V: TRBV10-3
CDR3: CAISESAPMNTEAFF
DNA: TGTGCCATCAGTGAGTCCGCCCCTATGAACACTGAAGCTTTCTTT

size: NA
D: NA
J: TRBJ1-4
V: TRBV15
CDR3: CATTGDGRRVNEKLFF
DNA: TGTGCCACCACGGGAGACGGGAGGAGGGTTAACGAAAAACTGTTTTTT

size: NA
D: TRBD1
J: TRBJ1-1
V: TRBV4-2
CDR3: CASSQEQGRGTEAFF
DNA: TGTGCCAGCAGCCAGGAACAGGGGCGAGGCACTGAAGCTTTTTTT

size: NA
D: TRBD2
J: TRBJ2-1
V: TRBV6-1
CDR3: CASRNTGTRSEQFF
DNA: TGTGCCAGCAGAAACACCGGGACTAGGAGTGAGCAGTTCTTC

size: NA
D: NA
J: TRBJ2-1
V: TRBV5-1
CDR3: CASSLGTAANNEQFF
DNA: TGCGCCAGCAGCTTGGGCACAGCCGCAAACAATGAGCAGTTCTTC

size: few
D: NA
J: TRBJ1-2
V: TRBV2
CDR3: CASRDGQFTYGYTF
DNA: TGTGCCAGCAGAGACGGACAGTTTACCTATGGCTACACCTTC

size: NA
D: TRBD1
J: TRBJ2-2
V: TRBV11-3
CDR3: CASSLDRDGTGELFF
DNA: TGTGCCAGCAGCCTCGACAGGGATGGCACCGGGGAGCTGTTTTTT

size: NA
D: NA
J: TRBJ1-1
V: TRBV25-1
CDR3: CASSENWSEAFF
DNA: TGTGCCAGCAGTGAAAACTGGTCTGAAGCTTTCTTT

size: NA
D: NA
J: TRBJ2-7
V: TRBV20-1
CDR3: CSARRAYEQYF
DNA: TGCAGTGCTCGGAGGGCATACGAGCAGTACTTC

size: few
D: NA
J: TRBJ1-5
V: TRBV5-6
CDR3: CASSRGGGNQPQHF
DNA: TGTGCCAGCAGCCGGGGAGGGGGCAATCAGCCCCAGCATTTT

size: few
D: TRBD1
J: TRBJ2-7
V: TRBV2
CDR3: CASTLTGTYEQYF
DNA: TGTGCCAGCACTCTGACAGGGACCTACGAGCAGTACTTC

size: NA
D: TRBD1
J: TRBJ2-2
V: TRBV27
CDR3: CASKDRTGSYTGELFF
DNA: TGTGCCAGCAAGGACCGGACAGGATCTTACACCGGGGAGCTGTTTTTT

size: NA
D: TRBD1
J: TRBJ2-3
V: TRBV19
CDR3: CASSIMGQTTDTQYF
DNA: TGTGCCAGTAGTATTATGGGACAGACCACAGATACGCAGTATTTT